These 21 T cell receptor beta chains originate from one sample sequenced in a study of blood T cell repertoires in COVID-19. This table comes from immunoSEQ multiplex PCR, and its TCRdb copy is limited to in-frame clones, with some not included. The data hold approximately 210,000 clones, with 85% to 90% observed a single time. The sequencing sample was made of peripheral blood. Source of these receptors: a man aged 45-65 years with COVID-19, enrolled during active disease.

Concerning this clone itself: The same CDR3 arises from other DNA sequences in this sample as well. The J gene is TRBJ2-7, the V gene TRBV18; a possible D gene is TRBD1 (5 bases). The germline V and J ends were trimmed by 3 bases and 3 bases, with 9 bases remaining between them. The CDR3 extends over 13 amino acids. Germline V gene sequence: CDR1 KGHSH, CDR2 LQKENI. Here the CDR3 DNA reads TGTGCCAGCTCACCCAGCCAGGGCTACGAGCAGTACTTC. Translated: CASSPSQGYEQYF.

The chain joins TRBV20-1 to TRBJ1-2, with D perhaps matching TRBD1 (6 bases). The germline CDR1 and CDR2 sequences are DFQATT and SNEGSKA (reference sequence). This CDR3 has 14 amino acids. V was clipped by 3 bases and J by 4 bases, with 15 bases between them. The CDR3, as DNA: TGCAGTGCTAGTTACGGGGGGCAAGTCTATGGCTACACCTTC. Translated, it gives CSASYGGQVYGYTF.

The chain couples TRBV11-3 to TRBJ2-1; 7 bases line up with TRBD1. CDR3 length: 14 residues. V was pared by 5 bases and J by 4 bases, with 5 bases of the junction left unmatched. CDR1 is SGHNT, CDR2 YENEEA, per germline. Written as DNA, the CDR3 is TGTGCCAGCAGCCTCCGGGACAGATACAATGAGCAGTTCTTC. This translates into CASSLRDRYNEQFF.

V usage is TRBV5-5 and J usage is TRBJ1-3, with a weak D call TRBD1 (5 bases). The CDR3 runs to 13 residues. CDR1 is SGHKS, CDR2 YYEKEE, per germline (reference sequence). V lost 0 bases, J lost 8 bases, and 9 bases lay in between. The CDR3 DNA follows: TGTGCCAGCAGCTTGGAAGGGGCGCACACCATATATTTT. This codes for CASSLEGAHTIYF.

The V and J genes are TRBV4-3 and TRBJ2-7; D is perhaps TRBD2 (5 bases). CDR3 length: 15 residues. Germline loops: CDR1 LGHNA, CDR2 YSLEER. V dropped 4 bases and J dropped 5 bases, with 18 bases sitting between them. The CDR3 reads CASSLSSWRAHEQYF. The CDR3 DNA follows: TGCGCCAGCAGCCTCAGTTCATGGCGGGCCCACGAGCAGTACTTC.

Written as DNA, the CDR3 is TGCGCCAGCAGCTTGTCGACAGGACGGCCCGGCTACACCTTC. Translating gives CASSLSTGRPGYTF. The chain uses TRBV5-1 and TRBJ1-2, with TRBD1 as a possible D gene (6 bases). Looked up from germline, CDR1 is SGHRS and CDR2 is YFSETQ. CDR3 size: 14 residues. Deletions cut 1 base from V and 8 bases from J, with 15 bases between.

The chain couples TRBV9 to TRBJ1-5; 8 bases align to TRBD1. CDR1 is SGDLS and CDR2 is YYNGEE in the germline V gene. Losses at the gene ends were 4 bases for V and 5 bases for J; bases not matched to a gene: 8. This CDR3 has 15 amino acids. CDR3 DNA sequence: TGTGCCAGCAGCCGGACAGGGACGGCTTATCAGCCCCAGCATTTT. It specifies CASSRTGTAYQPQHF.

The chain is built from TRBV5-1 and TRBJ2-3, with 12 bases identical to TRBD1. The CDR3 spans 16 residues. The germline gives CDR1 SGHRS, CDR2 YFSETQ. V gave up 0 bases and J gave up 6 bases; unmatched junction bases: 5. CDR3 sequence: CASSLAGTGGQDTQYF. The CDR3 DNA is TGCGCCAGCAGCTTGGCCGGGACAGGGGGCCAGGATACGCAGTATTTT.

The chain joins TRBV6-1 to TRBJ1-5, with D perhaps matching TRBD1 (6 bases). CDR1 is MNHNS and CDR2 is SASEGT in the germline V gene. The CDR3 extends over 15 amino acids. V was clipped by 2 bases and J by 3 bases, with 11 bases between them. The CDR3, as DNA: TGTGCCAGCAGTGAACTTGGGGGGGCCAATCAGCCCCAGCATTTT. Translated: CASSELGGANQPQHF.

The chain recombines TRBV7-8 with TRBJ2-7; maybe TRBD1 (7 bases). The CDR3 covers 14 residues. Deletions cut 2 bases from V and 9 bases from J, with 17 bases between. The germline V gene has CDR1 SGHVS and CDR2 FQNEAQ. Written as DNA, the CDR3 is TGTGCCAGCAGCTTATCCCAGGGGGAGGTAGGGCAGTACTTC. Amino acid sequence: CASSLSQGEVGQYF.

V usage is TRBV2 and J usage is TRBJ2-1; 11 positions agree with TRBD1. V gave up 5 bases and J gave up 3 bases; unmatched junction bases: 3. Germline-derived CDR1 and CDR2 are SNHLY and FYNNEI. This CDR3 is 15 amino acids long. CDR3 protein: CASSPGQGGYNEQFF. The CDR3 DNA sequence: TGTGCCAGCAGTCCGGGACAGGGGGGCTACAATGAGCAGTTCTTC.

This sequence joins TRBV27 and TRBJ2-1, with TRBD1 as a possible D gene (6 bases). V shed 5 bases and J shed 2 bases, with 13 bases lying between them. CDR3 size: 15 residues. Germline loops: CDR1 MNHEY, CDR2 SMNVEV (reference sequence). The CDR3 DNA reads TGTGCCAGCAGTCCACGGACAGCCGCCTACAATGAGCAGTTCTTC. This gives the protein CASSPRTAAYNEQFF.

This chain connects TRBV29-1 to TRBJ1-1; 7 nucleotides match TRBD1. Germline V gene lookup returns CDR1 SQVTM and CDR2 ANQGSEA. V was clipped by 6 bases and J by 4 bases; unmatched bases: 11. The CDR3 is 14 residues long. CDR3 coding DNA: TGCAGCGTGATGACAGGGCGGCGGTTCACTGAAGCTTTCTTT. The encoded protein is CSVMTGRRFTEAFF.

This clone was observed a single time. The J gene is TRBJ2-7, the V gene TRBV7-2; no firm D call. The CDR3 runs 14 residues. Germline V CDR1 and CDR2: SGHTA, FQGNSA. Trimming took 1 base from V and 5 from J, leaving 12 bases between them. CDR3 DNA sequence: TGTGCCAGCAGCTTAGAATTTCGTTTCCACGAGCAGTACTTC. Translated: CASSLEFRFHEQYF. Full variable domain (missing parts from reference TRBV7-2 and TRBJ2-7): GAGVSQSPSNKVTEKGKDVELRCDPISGHTALYWYRQSLGQGLEFLIYFQGNSAPDKSGLPSDRFSAERTGGSVSTLTIQRTQQEDSAVYLCASSLEFRFHEQYFGPGTRLTVT.

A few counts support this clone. CDR3 loop: CASRSGTGRTGNTIYF. As DNA, the CDR3 is TGTGCCAGCAGATCCGGGACAGGGAGGACTGGAAACACCATATATTTT. This sequence joins TRBV28 and TRBJ1-3; 9 bases align to TRBD1. Per germline, CDR1 MDHEN and CDR2 SYDVKM. Trimming took 6 bases from V and 2 from J; bases not matched to a gene: 8. The CDR3 consists of 16 residues.

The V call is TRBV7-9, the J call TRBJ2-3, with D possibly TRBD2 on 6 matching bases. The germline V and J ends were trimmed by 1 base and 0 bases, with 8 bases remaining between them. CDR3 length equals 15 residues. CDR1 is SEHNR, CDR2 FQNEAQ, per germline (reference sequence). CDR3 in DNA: TGTGCCAGCAGCTTAGGGGACTCAAGCACAGATACGCAGTATTTT. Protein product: CASSLGDSSTDTQYF.

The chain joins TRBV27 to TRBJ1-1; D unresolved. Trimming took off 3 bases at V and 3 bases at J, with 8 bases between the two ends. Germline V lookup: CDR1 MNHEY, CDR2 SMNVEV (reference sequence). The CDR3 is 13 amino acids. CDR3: CASSLLEDTEAFF. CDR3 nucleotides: TGTGCCAGCAGTTTGCTGGAGGACACTGAAGCTTTCTTT.

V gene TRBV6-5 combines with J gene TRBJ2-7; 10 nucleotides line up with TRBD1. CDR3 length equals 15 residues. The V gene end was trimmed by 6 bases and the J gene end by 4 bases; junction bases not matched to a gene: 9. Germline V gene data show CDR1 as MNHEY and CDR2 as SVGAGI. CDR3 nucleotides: TGTGCCAGCAGCCGCACCGGGACAGGGGCGTACGAGCAGTACTTC. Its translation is CASSRTGTGAYEQYF.

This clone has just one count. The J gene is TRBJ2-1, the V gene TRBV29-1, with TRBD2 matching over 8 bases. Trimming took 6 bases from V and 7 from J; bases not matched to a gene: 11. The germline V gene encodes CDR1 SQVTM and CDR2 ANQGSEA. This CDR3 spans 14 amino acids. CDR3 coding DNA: TGCAGCGTAGGAGCGGGAGAGGATATGAATGAGCAGTTCTTC. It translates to CSVGAGEDMNEQFF.

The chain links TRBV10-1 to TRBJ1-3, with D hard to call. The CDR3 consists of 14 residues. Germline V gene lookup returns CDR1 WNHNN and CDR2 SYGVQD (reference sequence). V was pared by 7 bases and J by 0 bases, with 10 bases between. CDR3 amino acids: CASKYTSSGNTIYF. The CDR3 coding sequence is TGCGCCAGCAAGTACACAAGCTCTGGAAACACCATATATTTT.

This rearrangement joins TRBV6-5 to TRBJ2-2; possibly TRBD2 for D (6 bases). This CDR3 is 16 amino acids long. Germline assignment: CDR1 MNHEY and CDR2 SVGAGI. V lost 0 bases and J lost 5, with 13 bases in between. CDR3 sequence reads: CASSYSGGLGTGELFF. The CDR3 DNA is TGTGCCAGCAGTTACTCGGGAGGCCTGGGGACCGGGGAGCTGTTTTTT.